A single T cell receptor beta chain is shown here with its context. The target of this receptor is not known. Base qualities are not recorded, but no much larger clone differs from it by a single base. Collaborating institutions collected whole blood in K2EDTA tubes following their own protocols. For TCRbeta analysis, collaborators shipped samples as frozen whole blood, isolated PBMCs, or DNA extracted from either of those sample types. From cysteine to phenylalanine, the CDR3 is 15 amino acids long. The kept DNA is CDR3 alone, 45 bases in frame from the first base. For CDR1 and CDR2, the germline V gene lists SGDLS and YYNGEE. At the junction V is shortened by 4 bases and J by 4 bases; bases outside the gene matches: 6. These data come from a study of blood T cell repertoires in COVID-19 (TCRdb year 2020). General notes on the study: The collaborator samples originated in the United States, Italy and Spain and spanned the acute and convalescent phases of COVID-19. The prospective study material was composed of cDNA or gDNA derived from T cells, B-cell-depleted T cells, or PBMCs. The dataset comprised deeply sampled blood TCRbeta repertoires from subjects exposed to, actively infected with, or recovered from COVID-19. The repertoires were released in a freely available public database intended as a resource for research on the immune response to SARS-CoV-2. Samples were obtained from the ongoing ImmuneRACE study (first 160 participants) and from over 1,000 subjects provided by 6 global collaborators. Nearly every sample came with metadata listing a de-identified subject ID, COVID-19 status, age in years and sex. Where available, HLA class I and class II types were taken from metadata supplied by the sample provider and were not determined by assay-based typing.

TCRbeta CDR3 regions were amplified from genomic DNA using the immunoSEQ Assay, a bias-controlled multiplex PCR. On the authors' methods: The number of nucleated cells in each sample was estimated by amplification of reference gene primers within the assay. To quantify the absolute abundance of each unique TCRbeta CDR3 rearrangement, sequence reads were collapsed and filtered. For each sample, productive Simpson clonality was calculated by taking the square root of Simpson's diversity index across productive rearrangements. In TCRdb, the immuneACCESS table is reduced to in-frame sequences with V and J assigned. These tables do not hold every clone; where another copy was compared, an unresolved V gene accounts for under half, and the others remain unexplained. The V and J calls and clone size are taken from that table; D and trimming were inferred from the DNA. Across this sample there are about 240,000 clones, with about four fifths seen only once. Around 9.6% of the sample goes to the ten largest clones.

The full study reports these points: The quantity of clinical and demographic metadata differed by source and by participant and was supplied without curation.

The sequence came from a woman aged 80 or over with acute or convalescent COVID-19. The chain uses TRBV9 and TRBJ2-2, with 8 bases in between that match TRBD1. Material for sequencing was peripheral blood. The DNA sequence is TGTGCCAGCAGCCTCGACAGGGGAGGCACCGGGGAGCTGTTTTTT. It specifies CASSLDRGGTGELFF.